This T cell receptor (beta chain) appears in the sequencing data of a study of blood T cell repertoires in COVID-19 (TCRdb year 2020). A note on the overall study: The collaborator samples originated in the United States, Italy and Spain and spanned the acute and convalescent phases of COVID-19. Sample metadata almost always included a de-identified subject ID, COVID-19 status, age in years and sex. Deeply sampled blood TCRbeta repertoires from subjects exposed to, actively infected with, or recovered from COVID-19 were included in the dataset. Samples came from the ongoing ImmuneRACE study (first 160 participants) plus 1,254 subjects from 6 global collaborators. Where available, HLA class I and class II types were taken from metadata supplied by the sample provider and were not determined by assay-based typing. The prospective study material was composed of cDNA or gDNA derived from T cells, B-cell-depleted T cells, or PBMCs. The repertoires were released in a freely available public database intended as a resource for research on the immune response to SARS-CoV-2.

TCRbeta CDR3 regions were amplified from genomic DNA using the immunoSEQ Assay, a bias-controlled multiplex PCR. Per the authors' processing: Nucleated cell counts per sample were estimated from amplification of reference gene primers within the assay. To quantify the absolute abundance of each unique TCRbeta CDR3 rearrangement, sequence reads were collapsed and filtered. For each sample, productive Simpson clonality was calculated as the square root of Simpson's diversity index across productive rearrangements. Held by TCRdb, this immuneACCESS table contains in-frame sequences only and omits some clones. Under half of the omission traces to an unresolved V gene where checked; the cause of the rest is unknown. D and trimming were read from the DNA, whereas the V and J calls and clone size are those reported in that table. For this sample the table gives about 160,000 clones, of which about 86% were detected only once. The ten largest clones add up to about 19% of the sample.

General study outcomes and caveats: Clinical and demographic metadata were provided uncurated, with the amount varying by source and participant.

As for this clone: Its target antigen remains unknown. No much larger clone exists at a distance of one base, and base qualities are not known.

From cysteine to phenylalanine, the CDR3 is 15 amino acids long. Of the read, only the CDR3 DNA is kept; its 45 bases are in frame from base 1. V has 0 bases trimmed and J has 7 bases trimmed; junction bases matching no gene number 9. CDR1 and CDR2 (SGHRS, YFSETQ) derive from the germline V gene. Each collaborating institution followed its own protocols to collect whole blood in K2EDTA tubes. For TCRbeta analysis, collaborators shipped samples in one of three forms: frozen whole blood, isolated PBMCs, or DNA extracted from either of those sample types. The sequence is built from TRBV5-1 and TRBJ2-7, and 8 bases in between align with TRBD1. The sequence was collected from an elderly woman with acute or convalescent COVID-19. The sample taken for sequencing was peripheral blood. The nucleotides read TGCGCCAGCAGCTTGGACCGGACAGGGTCTGGAGAGCAGTACTTC. Its protein reads: CASSLDRTGSGEQYF.